This record looks at one T cell receptor (beta chain) sequence and its context. Its specificity is unknown. In germline, CDR1 is MNHEY, CDR2 SMNVEV (reference sequence). J was trimmed by 2 bases and V by 5 bases; bases with no gene match: 13. The CDR3 loop spans 17 amino acids. The sample belongs to a study of cytomegalovirus exposure and HLA in healthy donors. General study points: The study listed roughly 160 cytomegalovirus-associated TCR beta chains.

The PCR had 60 Vbeta and 13 Jbeta primers. This table comes from immunoSEQ multiplex PCR, and its TCRdb copy is limited to in-frame clones, with some not included. The repertoire table contains 130,000 or so clones. The chain carries TRBV27 and TRBJ2-3; TRBD1 matches 7 bases. Sample: PBMCs. This TCR came from a woman aged 60 to 75 in good health and CMV-seronegative. This chain's CDR3 is CASSRKGASSYTDTQYF. CDR3 DNA: TGTGCCAGCAGTCGGAAGGGGGCCTCATCTTACACAGATACGCAGTATTTT.